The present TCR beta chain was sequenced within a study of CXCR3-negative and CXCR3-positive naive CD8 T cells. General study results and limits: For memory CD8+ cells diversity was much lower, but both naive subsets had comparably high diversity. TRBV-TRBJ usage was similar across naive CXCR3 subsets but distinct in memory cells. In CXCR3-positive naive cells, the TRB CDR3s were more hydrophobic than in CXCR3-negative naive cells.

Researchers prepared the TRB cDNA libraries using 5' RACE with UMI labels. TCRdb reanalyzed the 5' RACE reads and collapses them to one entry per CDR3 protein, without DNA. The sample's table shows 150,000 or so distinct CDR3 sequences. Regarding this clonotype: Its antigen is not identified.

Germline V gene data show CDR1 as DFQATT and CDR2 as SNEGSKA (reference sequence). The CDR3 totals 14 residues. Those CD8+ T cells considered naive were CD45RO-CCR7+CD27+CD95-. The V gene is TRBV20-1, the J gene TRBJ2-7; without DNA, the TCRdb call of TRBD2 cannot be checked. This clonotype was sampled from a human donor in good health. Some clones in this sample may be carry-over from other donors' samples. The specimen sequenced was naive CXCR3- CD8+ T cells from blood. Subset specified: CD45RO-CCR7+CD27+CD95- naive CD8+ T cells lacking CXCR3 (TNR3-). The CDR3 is CSAREVVQSYEQYF.